The clone carrying this T cell receptor (beta chain) showed up just once. What it binds is not known. The data were taken from a study of cytomegalovirus exposure and HLA in healthy donors. Study overall: There were under 140 million unique TCR beta sequences, drawn from roughly 200 million T cells, in an earlier analysis. Unique TCRs numbering roughly 80 million, obtained from HLA-typed donors, made up an early data release. Study-wide results and caveats: Segments of the TCR beta V type were, in most cases, productive about 87% or about 30% of the time in an earlier analysis.

Whereas donors were nominally healthy upon sampling, unrecorded immune exposures were probable. The PCR used 60 Vbeta and 13 Jbeta primers. TCRdb keeps only in-frame clones here, not all; method: immunoSEQ multiplex PCR. The table records roughly 120,000 clones, about 66% of them present only once. The CDR3 spans 14 residues. Germline CDR1 reads SGDLS; CDR2 reads YYNGEE. V lost 0 bases and J 5 bases, leaving 8 bases between the germline ends. The sequencing sample was made of PBMCs. This chain uses TRBV9 with TRBJ1-4; D not resolved. This receptor was obtained from a man aged 25 to 40 in good health and CMV-seropositive. The CDR3 DNA is TGTGCCAGCAGCGTAGATACAGCAAATGAAAAACTGTTTTTT. Translated, it gives CASSVDTANEKLFF.